The 29 T cell receptor beta chains below were found in one sample sequenced in a study of OX40 agonist ivuxolimab in advanced cancers. Assay used: immunoSEQ multiplex PCR; TCRdb lists only in-frame clones, some missing. The table includes roughly 80,000 clones, approximately 84% detected once. Sequences were derived from CD4+ or CD8+ T cells sorted from blood, sampled in a trial of the OX40 agonist ivuxolimab. These receptor sequences come from an adult with an advanced solid tumor such as melanoma, head and neck, liver or kidney cancer.

The table lists this clone with a few counts. The J gene is TRBJ1-2, the V gene TRBV30; D gene uncertain. V was cut by 3 bases and J by 3 bases, with 8 bases left in between. The V gene's germline CDR1 is GTSNPN and CDR2 SVGIG (reference sequence). CDR3 size: 12 residues. The CDR3, as DNA: TGTGCCTGGAGGGAGGAAGACTATGGCTACACCTTC. The encoded protein is CAWREEDYGYTF.

This clone was observed a handful of times. The chain couples TRBV11-2 to TRBJ2-5; possibly TRBD2 for D (6 bases). CDR3 length equals 15 residues. The V gene lost 5 bases and the J gene lost 4 bases, with 17 bases spanning the gap. Germline V gene lookup returns CDR1 SGHAT and CDR2 FQNNGV. The CDR3 region is CASSAGTKQRETQYF. The DNA of the CDR3 is TGTGCCAGCAGCGCGGGGACCAAGCAAAGAGAGACCCAGTACTTC.

The chain recombines TRBV27 with TRBJ1-2; weak D call: TRBD1 (5 bases). Germline values: CDR1 MNHEY, CDR2 SMNVEV (reference sequence). The V gene lost 4 bases and the J gene lost 0 bases, with 12 bases spanning the gap. The CDR3 is made up of 15 amino acids. CDR3 protein: CASSSRTRPNYGYTF. The DNA for the CDR3 is TGTGCCAGCAGTTCCCGGACACGCCCTAACTATGGCTACACCTTC.

The rearrangement uses TRBV7-3 and TRBJ2-5; the D gene is possibly TRBD1 (5 bases). Germline CDR1 and CDR2: SGHTA and FQGTGA. V was pared by 2 bases and J by 5 bases, with 15 bases between. CDR3 length: 15 amino acids. DNA of the CDR3: TGTGCCAGCAGCTTATCCCCAGGGTATGGGGAGACCCAGTACTTC. Protein sequence: CASSLSPGYGETQYF.

This chain links TRBV9 with TRBJ1-2; D is uncertain. Trimming removed 3 bases at V and 4 bases at J, with 7 bases between. The CDR3 loop spans 12 amino acids. CDR1 SGDLS and CDR2 YYNGEE come from the germline V gene. The CDR3, as DNA: TGTGCCAGCAGCGCGGGCCTCTATGGCTACACCTTC. Translating gives CASSAGLYGYTF.

A single count supports this clone. V and J are TRBV11-3 and TRBJ2-7, with 7 positions matching TRBD1. Trimming at V came to 5 bases and at J to 7 bases, leaving 14 bases not matched to a gene. This CDR3 comprises 15 residues. Germline V gives CDR1 SGHNT, CDR2 YENEEA. Written as DNA, the CDR3 is TGTGCCAGCAGCACTCGACAGGGCTTTAAGAGGGAGCAGTACTTC. It is translated as CASSTRQGFKREQYF. The full variable domain, in which reference TRBV11-3 and TRBJ2-7 provide the parts outside the CDR3, is EAGVVQSPRYKIIEKKQPVAFWCNPISGHNTLYWYLQNLGQGPELLIRYENEEAVDDSQLPKDRFSAERLKGVDSTLKIQPAELGDSAVYLCASSTRQGFKREQYFGPGTRLTVT.

The rearrangement links TRBV9 to TRBJ1-3; D remains ambiguous. Germline assignment: CDR1 SGDLS and CDR2 YYNGEE. The V end lost 2 bases, the J end lost 4 bases, and 1 base lay between the germline ends. This CDR3 has 11 amino acids. The CDR3: CASSVGNTIYF. Written as DNA, the CDR3 is TGTGCCAGCAGCGTCGGAAACACCATATATTTT. Full variable domain (rest looked up from reference TRBV9 and TRBJ1-3): DSGVTQTPKHLITATGQRVTLRCSPRSGDLSVYWYQQSLDQGLQFLIQYYNGEERAKGNILERFSAQQFPDLHSELNLSSLELGDSALYFCASSVGNTIYFGEGSWLTVV.

The chain couples TRBV11-2 to TRBJ2-5; TRBD1 agrees at 8 bases. The DNA end is a closer match to TRBJ2-7, so the J assignment may be wrong. Germline V gives CDR1 SGHAT, CDR2 FQNNGV. The CDR3 sequence is 14 residues long. The CDR3 loop reads CASSSAGQGYEQYF. The DNA of the CDR3 is TGTGCCAGCAGCTCGGCAGGACAGGGCTACGAGCAGTACTTC.

The chain has TRBV18 and TRBJ2-7, with 9 bases matching TRBD1. Germline lookup yields CDR1 KGHSH and CDR2 LQKENI. The CDR3 is 14 residues long. V dropped 2 bases and J dropped 2; count of bases not matched to a gene: 1. The CDR3, as DNA: TGTGCCAGCTCACCAGGGACAGGGCCCTACGAGCAGTACTTC. This translates into CASSPGTGPYEQYF.

The chain combines TRBV18 with TRBJ2-5; 7 bases are shared with TRBD2. CDR3 size: 14 residues. V lost 1 base to trimming and J lost 4 bases; unmatched junction nucleotides: 3. Per germline, CDR1 KGHSH and CDR2 LQKENI. The CDR3 region is CASSPLPSGETQYF. DNA for the CDR3: TGTGCCAGCTCACCACTTCCTAGCGGAGAGACCCAGTACTTC.

The genes are TRBV7-9 and TRBJ2-7; TRBD1 agrees at 9 bases. The germline V gene has CDR1 SEHNR and CDR2 FQNEAQ (reference sequence). This CDR3 has 15 residues. V shed 0 bases and J 7 bases; nucleotides not matched to a gene: 7. CDR3 residues: CASSLAGTGIQEQYF. The CDR3 DNA reads as TGTGCCAGCAGCTTAGCCGGGACAGGGATCCAGGAGCAGTACTTC.

The V call is TRBV11-3, the J call TRBJ2-7; D gene ambiguous. The germline CDR1 and CDR2 sequences are SGHNT and YENEEA. Trimming pared 2 bases from V and 2 bases from J, leaving 10 bases between. The CDR3 is 14 amino acids. CDR3 in amino acids: CASSLYGTPYEQYF. CDR3 nucleotides: TGTGCCAGCAGCTTATATGGCACTCCCTACGAGCAGTACTTC.

This clone was counted at least ten times. Its ends do not fully match the called genes, so a read error is possible. The chain combines TRBV11-1 with TRBJ2-1, with 9 bases matching TRBD1. Germline V CDR1 and CDR2: SGHAT, FQDESV (reference sequence). This CDR3 is built from 13 residues. The CDR3 region is CASSLFGGTGTIF. CDR3 nucleotide sequence: TGTGCCAGCAGCTTATTCGGCGGGACAGGGACAATCTTC.

The chain is built from TRBV7-9 and TRBJ2-1, with D possibly matching TRBD1 (6 bases). There are 16 residues in the CDR3. The V and J ends lost 4 bases and 5 bases respectively, with 18 bases between them. CDR1 SEHNR and CDR2 FQNEAQ come from the germline V gene (reference sequence). For the CDR3, the DNA is TGTGCCAGCAGCTCTCCTGACAGGTTCCCCCACAATGAGCAGTTCTTC. Translated: CASSSPDRFPHNEQFF.

This clone appeared a few times. The chain combines TRBV4-2 with TRBJ1-1; D may be TRBD1 (5 bases). V shed 3 bases and J shed 2 bases, with 10 bases lying between them. The CDR3 consists of 14 residues. Germline lookup yields CDR1 LGHNA and CDR2 YNFKEQ. The CDR3 DNA reads as TGTGCCAGCAGCCAGGAGGGGACTAACACTGAAGCTTTCTTT. Its protein product is CASSQEGTNTEAFF.

The chain has TRBV25-1 and TRBJ2-7, with a tentative D call TRBD2 (5 bases). V lost 2 bases and J lost 5, with 19 bases in between. This CDR3 is built from 16 residues. Germline CDR1 is MGHDK and CDR2 is SYGVNS. The CDR3 sequence: CASSEGKRGPLDEQYF. Here the CDR3 DNA reads TGTGCCAGCAGTGAAGGAAAGCGAGGGCCCCTCGACGAGCAGTACTTC.

For the CDR3, the DNA is TGTGCCACCAGCGTAGGAACAGGGAACTATGGCTACACCTTC. Translated, it gives CATSVGTGNYGYTF. V is TRBV15 and J is TRBJ1-2, with D possibly being TRBD1 (6 bases). Deletions cut 5 bases from V and 2 bases from J, with 12 bases between. The CDR3 extends over 14 amino acids. Germline lookup yields CDR1 LNHNV and CDR2 YYDKDF (reference sequence). The variable domain in full, with the rest retrieved from reference TRBV15 and TRBJ1-2, is DAMVIQNPRYQVTQFGKPVTLSCSQTLNHNVMYWYQQKSSQAPKLLFHYYDKDFNNEADTPDNFQSRRPNTSFCFLDIRSPGLGDTAMYLCATSVGTGNYGYTFGSGTRLTVV.

The CDR3 sequence is CASSQELRGLPLHF. In DNA, the CDR3 is TGCGCCAGCAGCCAAGAACTTCGGGGCCTGCCCCTCCACTTT. The J gene is TRBJ1-6, the V gene TRBV4-3; D might be TRBD1 (5 bases). The germline V gene has CDR1 LGHNA and CDR2 YSLEER. The CDR3 loop spans 14 amino acids. V was pared by 0 bases and J by 13 bases, with 13 bases between.

The chain links TRBV19 to TRBJ2-5, with TRBD1 matching 11 bases. CDR3 size: 16 residues. The germline gives CDR1 LNHDA, CDR2 SQIVND (reference sequence). Trimming removed 3 bases from V and 4 bases from J; junction bases left unmatched: 7. In nucleotides, the CDR3 is TGTGCCAGTAGTATCGGGGACAGGGGGACAGGAGAGACCCAGTACTTC. This gives the protein CASSIGDRGTGETQYF.

In its sample, this clone was seen a few times. The genes are TRBV9 and TRBJ2-5; 7 positions agree with TRBD1. CDR3 length equals 16 residues. V was clipped by 0 bases and J by 3 bases; unmatched bases: 8. Looked up from germline, CDR1 is SGDLS and CDR2 is YYNGEE. The DNA of the CDR3 is TGTGCCAGCAGCGTAGCGGGACAGAATGGAAAAGAGACCCAGTACTTC. Its protein product is CASSVAGQNGKETQYF.

The chain couples TRBV2 to TRBJ1-1; D unclear. The germline V gene has CDR1 SNHLY and CDR2 FYNNEI. The CDR3 is made up of 13 amino acids. V was shortened by 4 bases and J by 1 base, with 7 bases between the two germline ends. The CDR3 is CASSVAENTEAFF. Here the CDR3 DNA reads TGTGCCAGCAGTGTGGCCGAGAACACTGAAGCTTTCTTT.

This chain uses TRBV5-8 with TRBJ2-2; 7 positions match TRBD2. This CDR3 region has 15 residues. Germline loops: CDR1 SGHTS, CDR2 YDEGEE. Trimming removed 4 bases from V and 1 base from J; junction bases left unmatched: 4. CDR3 region: CASSQAGLNTGELFF. CDR3 coding DNA: TGTGCCAGCAGCCAAGCGGGATTGAACACCGGGGAGCTGTTTTTT.

The rearrangement joins TRBV6-4 to TRBJ1-5; D might be TRBD1 (6 bases). With 2 bases removed from V and 4 bases from J, the gap between germline ends came to 12 bases. The CDR3 contains 15 residues. Germline lookup yields CDR1 MRHNA and CDR2 SNTAGT. The CDR3 DNA reads TGTGCCAGCAGTGACCGACAGGATTTGAATCAGCCCCAGCATTTT. This encodes CASSDRQDLNQPQHF.

The V gene is TRBV29-1, the J gene TRBJ1-4; maybe TRBD1 (5 bases). Trimming cost V 6 bases and J 8 bases, with 16 bases left between them. CDR1 is SQVTM, CDR2 ANQGSEA, per germline. The CDR3 length is 13 residues. The CDR3 loop is CSVLPPAGEKLFF. The CDR3 DNA sequence: TGCAGCGTGCTGCCGCCGGCAGGGGAAAAACTGTTTTTT.

This clone is a singleton in its sample. The V call is TRBV19, the J call TRBJ2-3, with 7 bases aligning to TRBD2. CDR1 and CDR2 from the germline V gene are LNHDA and SQIVND (reference sequence). This CDR3 comprises 13 residues. Trimming cost V 7 bases and J 4 bases; bases outside gene matches: 5. The CDR3 reads CASMAGAADTQYF. The CDR3 DNA reads as TGTGCCAGTATGGCGGGAGCGGCAGATACGCAGTATTTT.

This chain links TRBV15 with TRBJ2-5; 11 positions match TRBD2. The end of the DNA is better explained by TRBJ2-7, so the J call may be wrong. The CDR3 runs 18 residues. Germline CDR1 reads LNHNV; CDR2 reads YYDKDF (reference sequence). The CDR3 region has the DNA TGTGCCACCAGCAGCCTTGGGGCTAGCGGGGGGTACAGCTACGAGCAGTACTTC. Encoded protein: CATSSLGASGGYSYEQYF.

The chain uses TRBV6-5 and TRBJ1-2, with D possibly being TRBD1 (6 bases). The V end lost 6 bases, the J end lost 2 bases, and 10 bases lay between the germline ends. This CDR3 spans 13 amino acids. The V gene's germline CDR1 is MNHEY and CDR2 SVGAGI. The CDR3 nucleotides read TGTGCCAGCAGCCCCGGGGGCAACTATGGCTACACCTTC. Protein sequence: CASSPGGNYGYTF.

This chain joins TRBV4-1 and TRBJ1-6, with TRBD1 matching 7 bases. This CDR3 is built from 19 residues. CDR1 is MGHRA and CDR2 is YSYEKL in the germline V gene. Germline trimming cut 0 bases from V and 0 bases from J; bases unmatched to any gene: 8. The CDR3 sequence is CASSQDQTGPSSYNSPLHF. CDR3 sequence (DNA): TGCGCCAGCAGCCAAGACCAGACAGGGCCGAGCTCCTATAATTCACCCCTCCACTTT.

The chain recombines TRBV19 with TRBJ2-7; 13 bases map to TRBD2. The CDR3 is 15 amino acids. V shed 5 bases, J shed 2 bases, and the junction held 3 bases outside the gene matches. The germline CDR1 and CDR2 sequences are LNHDA and SQIVND (reference sequence). CDR3 coding DNA: TGTGCCAGTAGTGCCGGACTAGCGGGAGCCTACGAGCAGTACTTC. Amino acids: CASSAGLAGAYEQYF. Full variable domain (remainder filled in from reference TRBV19 and TRBJ2-7): DGGITQSPKYLFRKEGQNVTLSCEQNLNHDAMYWYRQDPGQGLRLIYYSQIVNDFQKGDIAEGYSVSREKKESFPLTVTSAQKNPTAFYLCASSAGLAGAYEQYFGPGTRLTVT.